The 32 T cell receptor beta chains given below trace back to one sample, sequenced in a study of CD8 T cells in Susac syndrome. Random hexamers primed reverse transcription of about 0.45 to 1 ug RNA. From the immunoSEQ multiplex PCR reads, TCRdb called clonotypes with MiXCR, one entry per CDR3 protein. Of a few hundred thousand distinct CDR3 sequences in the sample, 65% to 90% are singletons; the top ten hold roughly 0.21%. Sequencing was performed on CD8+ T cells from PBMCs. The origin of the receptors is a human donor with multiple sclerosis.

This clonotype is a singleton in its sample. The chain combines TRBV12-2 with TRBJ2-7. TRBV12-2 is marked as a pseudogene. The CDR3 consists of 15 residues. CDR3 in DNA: TGTGCAAGTCGCTTCGAAGGCGGGAGCTCCTACGAGCAGTACTTC. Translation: CASRFEGGSSYEQYF.

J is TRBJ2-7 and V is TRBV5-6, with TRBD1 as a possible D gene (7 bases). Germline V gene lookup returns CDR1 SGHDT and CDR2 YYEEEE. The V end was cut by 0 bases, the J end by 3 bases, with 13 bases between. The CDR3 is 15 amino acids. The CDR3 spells CASSLGAGQHYEQYF. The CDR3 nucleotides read TGTGCCAGCAGCTTGGGGGCGGGACAGCACTACGAGCAGTACTTC. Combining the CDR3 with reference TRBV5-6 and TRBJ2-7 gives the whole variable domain DAGVTQSPTHLIKTRGQQVTLRCSPKSGHDTVSWYQQALGQGPQFIFQYYEEEERQRGNFPDRFSGHQFPNYSSELNVNALLLGDSALYLCASSLGAGQHYEQYFGPGTRLTVT.

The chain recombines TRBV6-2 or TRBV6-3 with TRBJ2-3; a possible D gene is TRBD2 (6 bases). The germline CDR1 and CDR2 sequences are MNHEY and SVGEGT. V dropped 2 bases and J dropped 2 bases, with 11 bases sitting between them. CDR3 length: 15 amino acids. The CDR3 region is CASSYGGGVTDTQYF. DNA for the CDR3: TGTGCCAGCAGTTACGGCGGAGGGGTCACAGATACGCAGTATTTT.

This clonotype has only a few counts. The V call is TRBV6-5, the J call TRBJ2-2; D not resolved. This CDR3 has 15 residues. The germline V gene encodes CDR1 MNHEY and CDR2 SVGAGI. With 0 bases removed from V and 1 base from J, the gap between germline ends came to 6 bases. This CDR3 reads CASSYSSENTGELFF. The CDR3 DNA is TGTGCCAGCAGTTACTCTTCCGAGAACACCGGGGAGCTGTTTTTT.

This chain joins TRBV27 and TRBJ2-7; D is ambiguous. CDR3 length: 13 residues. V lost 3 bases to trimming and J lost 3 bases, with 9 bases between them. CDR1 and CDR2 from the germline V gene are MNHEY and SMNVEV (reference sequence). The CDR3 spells CASSFSYNYEQYF. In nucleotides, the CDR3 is TGTGCCAGCAGTTTCTCTTACAACTACGAGCAGTACTTC.

In DNA, the CDR3 is TGCGCCAGCAGCTTGGCCCAGGGGAAGTCCTACGAGCAGTACTTC. Translating gives CASSLAQGKSYEQYF. This chain joins TRBV5-1 and TRBJ2-7, with a tentative D call TRBD1 (6 bases). Looked up from germline, CDR1 is SGHRS and CDR2 is YFSETQ. V lost 0 bases and J 1 base, leaving 11 bases between the germline ends. The CDR3 has 15 residues.

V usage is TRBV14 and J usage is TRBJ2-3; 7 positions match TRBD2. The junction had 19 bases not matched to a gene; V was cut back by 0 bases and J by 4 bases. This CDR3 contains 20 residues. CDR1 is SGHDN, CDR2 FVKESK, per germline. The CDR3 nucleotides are TGTGCCAGCAGCCAAGACCCTTCAAGGACTAGTCGGTTGGGTTCAGATACGCAGTATTTT. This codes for CASSQDPSRTSRLGSDTQYF.

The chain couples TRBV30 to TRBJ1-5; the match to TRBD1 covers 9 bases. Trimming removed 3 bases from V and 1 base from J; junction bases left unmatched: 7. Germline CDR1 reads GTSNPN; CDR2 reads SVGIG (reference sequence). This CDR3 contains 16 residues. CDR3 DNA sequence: TGTGCCTGGAGGGGGACAGGGAGTTTGAGCAATCAGCCCCAGCATTTT. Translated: CAWRGTGSLSNQPQHF.

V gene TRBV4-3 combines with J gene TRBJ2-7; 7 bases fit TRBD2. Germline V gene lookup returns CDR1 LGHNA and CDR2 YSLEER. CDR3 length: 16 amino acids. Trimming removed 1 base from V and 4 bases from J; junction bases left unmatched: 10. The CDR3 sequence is CASSQGRGGWTYEQYF. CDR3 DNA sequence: TGCGCCAGCAGCCAAGGTCGGGGAGGGTGGACTTACGAGCAGTACTTC.

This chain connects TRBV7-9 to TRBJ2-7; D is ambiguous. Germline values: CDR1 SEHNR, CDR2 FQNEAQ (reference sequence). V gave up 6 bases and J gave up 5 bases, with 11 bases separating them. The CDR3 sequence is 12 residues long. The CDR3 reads CASRLEAHEQYF. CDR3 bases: TGTGCCAGCAGACTGGAAGCGCACGAGCAGTACTTC.

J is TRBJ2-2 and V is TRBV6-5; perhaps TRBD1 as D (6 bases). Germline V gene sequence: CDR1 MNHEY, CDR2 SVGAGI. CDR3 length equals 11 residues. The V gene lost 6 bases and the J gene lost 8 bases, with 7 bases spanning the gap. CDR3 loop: CASSGQGELFF. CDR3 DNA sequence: TGTGCCAGCAGCGGACAGGGGGAGCTGTTTTTT.

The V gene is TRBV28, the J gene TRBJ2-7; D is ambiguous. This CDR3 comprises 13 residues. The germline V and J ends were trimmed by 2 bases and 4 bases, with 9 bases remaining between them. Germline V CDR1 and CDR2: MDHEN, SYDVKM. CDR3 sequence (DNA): TGTGCCAGCAGTTTAGTACAAAGATACGAGCAGTACTTC. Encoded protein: CASSLVQRYEQYF.

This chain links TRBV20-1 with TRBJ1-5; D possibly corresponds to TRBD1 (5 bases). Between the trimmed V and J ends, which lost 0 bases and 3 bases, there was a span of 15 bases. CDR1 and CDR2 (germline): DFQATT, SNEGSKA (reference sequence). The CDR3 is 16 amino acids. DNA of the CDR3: TGCAGTGCTAGAGATCCCCCAGGGAGTTTCAATCAGCCCCAGCATTTT. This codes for CSARDPPGSFNQPQHF.

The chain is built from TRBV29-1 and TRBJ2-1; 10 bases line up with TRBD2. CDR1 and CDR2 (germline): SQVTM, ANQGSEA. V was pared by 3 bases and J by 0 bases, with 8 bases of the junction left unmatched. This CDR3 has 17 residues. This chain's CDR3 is CSVDGLAGVSSYNEQFF. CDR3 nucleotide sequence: TGCAGCGTTGATGGCCTAGCGGGAGTGAGCTCCTACAATGAGCAGTTCTTC.

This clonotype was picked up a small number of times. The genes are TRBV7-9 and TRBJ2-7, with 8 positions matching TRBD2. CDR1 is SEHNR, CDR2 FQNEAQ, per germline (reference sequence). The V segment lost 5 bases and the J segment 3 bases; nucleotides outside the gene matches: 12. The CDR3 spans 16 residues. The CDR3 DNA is TGTGCCAGCAGCCGACCTGGCGCGGGAGGCCTCTACGAGCAGTACTTC. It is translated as CASSRPGAGGLYEQYF.

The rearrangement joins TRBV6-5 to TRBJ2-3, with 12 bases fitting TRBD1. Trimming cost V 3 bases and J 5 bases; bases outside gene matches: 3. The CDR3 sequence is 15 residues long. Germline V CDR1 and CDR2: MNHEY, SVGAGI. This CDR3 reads CASSYRDRGQDTQYF. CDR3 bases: TGTGCCAGCAGTTATAGGGACAGGGGGCAAGATACGCAGTATTTT.

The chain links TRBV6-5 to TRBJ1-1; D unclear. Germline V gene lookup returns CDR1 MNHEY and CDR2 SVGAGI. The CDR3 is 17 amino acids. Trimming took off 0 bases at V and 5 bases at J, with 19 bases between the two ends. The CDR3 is CASSYSPREDTGTEAFF. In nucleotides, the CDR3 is TGTGCCAGCAGTTACTCCCCAAGGGAAGACACTGGGACTGAAGCTTTCTTT.

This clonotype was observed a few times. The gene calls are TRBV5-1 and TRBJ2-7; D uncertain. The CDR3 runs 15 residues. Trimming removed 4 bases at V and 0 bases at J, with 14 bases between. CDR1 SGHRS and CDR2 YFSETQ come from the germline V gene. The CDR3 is CASSLPATGSYEQYF. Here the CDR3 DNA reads TGCGCCAGCAGCCTACCAGCGACCGGCTCCTACGAGCAGTACTTC.

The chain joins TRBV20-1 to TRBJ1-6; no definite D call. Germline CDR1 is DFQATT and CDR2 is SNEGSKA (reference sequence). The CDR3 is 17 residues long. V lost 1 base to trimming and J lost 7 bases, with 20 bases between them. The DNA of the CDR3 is TGCAGTGCTAGAGTTCCGGTGGCAGATGGGGTCAATTCACCCCTCCACTTT. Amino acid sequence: CSARVPVADGVNSPLHF.

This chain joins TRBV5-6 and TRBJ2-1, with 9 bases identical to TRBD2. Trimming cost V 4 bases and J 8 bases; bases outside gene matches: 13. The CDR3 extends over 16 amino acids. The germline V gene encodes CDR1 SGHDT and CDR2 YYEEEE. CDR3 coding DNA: TGTGCCAGCAGCCCTAGCGGGATCGGTATTCGGCATGAGCAGTTCTTC. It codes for CASSPSGIGIRHEQFF.

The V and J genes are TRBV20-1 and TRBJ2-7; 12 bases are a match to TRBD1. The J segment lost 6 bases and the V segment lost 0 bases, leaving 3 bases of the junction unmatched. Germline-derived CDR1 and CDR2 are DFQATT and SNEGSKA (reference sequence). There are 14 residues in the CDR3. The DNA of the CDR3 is TGCAGTGCTAGAGAACCGGGACAGGGGGCCGAGCAGTACTTC. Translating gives CSAREPGQGAEQYF.

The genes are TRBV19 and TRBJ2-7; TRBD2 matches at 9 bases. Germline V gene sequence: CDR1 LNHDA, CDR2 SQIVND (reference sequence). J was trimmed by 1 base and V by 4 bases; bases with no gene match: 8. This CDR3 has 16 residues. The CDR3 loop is CASSTGTSRISYEQYF. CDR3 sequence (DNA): TGTGCCAGTAGTACCGGGACTAGCCGAATATCCTACGAGCAGTACTTC.

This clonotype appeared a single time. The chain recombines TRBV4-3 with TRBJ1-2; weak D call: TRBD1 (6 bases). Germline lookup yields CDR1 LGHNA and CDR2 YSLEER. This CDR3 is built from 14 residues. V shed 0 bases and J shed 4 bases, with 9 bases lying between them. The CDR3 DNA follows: TGCGCCAGCAGCCAAGAAGGAGGGGGCTATGGCTACACCTTC. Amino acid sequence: CASSQEGGGYGYTF.

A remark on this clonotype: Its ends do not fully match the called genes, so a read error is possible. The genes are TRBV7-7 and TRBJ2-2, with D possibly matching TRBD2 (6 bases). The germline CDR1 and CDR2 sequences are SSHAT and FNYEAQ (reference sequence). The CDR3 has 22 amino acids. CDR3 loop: CASSLHNNRETGLLRRAGELFF. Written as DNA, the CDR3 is TGTGCTAGCAGCCTCCACAATAATCGGGAGACGGGACTTCTTCGGAGAGCCGGGGAGCTGTTTTTT.

In nucleotides, the CDR3 is TGTGCCAGCAGTTTTGGGAGGACCGAGCAGTTCTTC. Encoded protein: CASSFGRTEQFF. The chain couples TRBV27 to TRBJ2-1; D is possibly TRBD2 (6 bases). Germline lookup yields CDR1 MNHEY and CDR2 SMNVEV (reference sequence). Trimming took 3 bases from V and 10 from J, leaving 10 bases between them. This CDR3 is built from 12 residues.

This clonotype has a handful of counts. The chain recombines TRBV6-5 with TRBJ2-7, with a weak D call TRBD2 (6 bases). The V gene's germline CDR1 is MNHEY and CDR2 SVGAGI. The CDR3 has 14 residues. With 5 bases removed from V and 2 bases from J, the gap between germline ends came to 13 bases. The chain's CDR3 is CASSPRDFAYEQYF. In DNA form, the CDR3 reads TGTGCCAGCAGTCCACGGGACTTCGCCTACGAGCAGTACTTC.

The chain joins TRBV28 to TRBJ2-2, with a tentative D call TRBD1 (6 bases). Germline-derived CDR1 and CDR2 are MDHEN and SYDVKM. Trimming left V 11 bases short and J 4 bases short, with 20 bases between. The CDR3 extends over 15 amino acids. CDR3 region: CAAAVAGVLTGELFF. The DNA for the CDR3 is TGTGCCGCAGCTGTAGCAGGGGTTCTCACCGGGGAGCTGTTTTTT.

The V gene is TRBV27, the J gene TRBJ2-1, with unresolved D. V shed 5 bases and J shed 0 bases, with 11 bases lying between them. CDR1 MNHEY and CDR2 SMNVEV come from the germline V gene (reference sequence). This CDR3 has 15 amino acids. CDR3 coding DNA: TGTGCCAGCAGTAGAGGCGTCAGCTCCTACAATGAGCAGTTCTTC. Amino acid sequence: CASSRGVSSYNEQFF.

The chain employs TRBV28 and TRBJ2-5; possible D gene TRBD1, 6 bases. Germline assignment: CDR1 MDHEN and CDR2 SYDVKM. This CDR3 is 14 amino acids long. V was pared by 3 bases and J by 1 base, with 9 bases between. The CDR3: CASSLAGAQETQYF. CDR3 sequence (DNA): TGTGCCAGCAGTTTGGCAGGGGCCCAAGAGACCCAGTACTTC.

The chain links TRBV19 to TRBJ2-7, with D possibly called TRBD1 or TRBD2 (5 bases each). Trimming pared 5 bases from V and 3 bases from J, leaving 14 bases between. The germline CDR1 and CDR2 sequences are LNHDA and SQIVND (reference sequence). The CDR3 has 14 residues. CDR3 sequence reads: CASSVGTAVYEQYF. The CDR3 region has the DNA TGTGCCAGTAGTGTAGGGACGGCGGTCTACGAGCAGTACTTC.

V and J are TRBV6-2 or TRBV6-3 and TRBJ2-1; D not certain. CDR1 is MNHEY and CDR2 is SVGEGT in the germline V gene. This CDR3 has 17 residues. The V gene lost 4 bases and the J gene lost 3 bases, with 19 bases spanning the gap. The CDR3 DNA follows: TGTGCCAGCAGTTCACTACTACTGGAGTCGTACTACAATGAGCAGTTCTTC. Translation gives CASSSLLLESYYNEQFF.

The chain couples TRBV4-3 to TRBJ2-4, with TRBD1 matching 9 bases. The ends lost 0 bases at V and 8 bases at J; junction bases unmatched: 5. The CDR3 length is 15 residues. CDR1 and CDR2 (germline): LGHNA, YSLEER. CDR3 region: CASSQEKQGADIQYF. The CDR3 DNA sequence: TGCGCCAGCAGCCAAGAGAAACAGGGGGCAGACATTCAGTACTTC.